Below, 9 T cell receptor beta chains from the same sample are listed, as sequenced in a study of T cell responses to AZD1222 COVID-19 vaccine. The repertoire was sequenced with immunoSEQ multiplex PCR; TCRdb's copy has only in-frame clones and lacks some. The sample lists more than 75,000 clones, around 90% seen once, with roughly 8% in the top ten. The sequencing used peripheral blood, collected 28 days after the second AZD1222 dose. The receptors stem from an adult who received the AZD1222 COVID-19 vaccine.

The chain couples TRBV4-1 to TRBJ2-1, with 12 bases identical to TRBD2. Germline V gene data show CDR1 as MGHRA and CDR2 as YSYEKL. With V trimmed by 2 bases and J by 2 bases, 4 bases remained unmatched. The CDR3 is 17 amino acids. The CDR3: CASSQRTSGTPYNEQFF. CDR3 nucleotide sequence: TGCGCCAGCAGCCAACGGACTAGCGGGACCCCCTACAATGAGCAGTTCTTC.

The chain combines TRBV6-2 or TRBV6-3 with TRBJ2-2; D call uncertain. The germline gives CDR1 MNHEY, CDR2 SVGEGT. Trimming removed 5 bases at V and 5 bases at J, with 3 bases between. The CDR3 spans 11 residues. The CDR3 DNA reads as TGTGCCAGCAGTGTAACCGGGGAGCTGTTTTTT. This codes for CASSVTGELFF.

The chain recombines TRBV11-2 with TRBJ1-1; the D is unclear. Germline V gene sequence: CDR1 SGHAT, CDR2 FQNNGV. Trimming cost V 0 bases and J 1 base, with 9 bases left between them. The CDR3 extends over 15 amino acids. This CDR3 reads CASSLDLGGNTEAFF. For the CDR3, the DNA is TGTGCCAGCAGCTTAGATTTGGGAGGGAACACTGAAGCTTTCTTT.

V gene TRBV28 combines with J gene TRBJ2-1; D may match TRBD1 or TRBD2 (5 bases each). Germline V lookup: CDR1 MDHEN, CDR2 SYDVKM. The CDR3 runs to 15 residues. Trimming cost V 6 bases and J 1 base, with 13 bases left between them. CDR3 bases: TGTGCCAGCAGAACCGGGACCGTTTCCTACAATGAGCAGTTCTTC. Translation gives CASRTGTVSYNEQFF.

This chain joins TRBV10-3 and TRBJ2-2; a weak D match, TRBD1 (5 bases). Trimming removed 5 bases at V and 1 base at J, with 8 bases between. The germline CDR1 and CDR2 sequences are ENHRY and SYGVKD. There are 14 residues in the CDR3. The CDR3 spells CAISPRENTGELFF. The CDR3 DNA reads TGTGCCATCAGTCCCAGGGAGAACACCGGGGAGCTGTTTTTT.

This clone was seen once. The chain couples TRBV3-1 (or the pseudogene TRBV3-2) to TRBJ2-1; D gene ambiguous. This CDR3 spans 18 amino acids. Between the trimmed V and J ends, which lost 0 bases and 4 bases, there was a span of 19 bases. Germline CDR1 is LGHDT and CDR2 is YNNKEL (reference sequence). CDR3 protein: CASSQDRIVPISYNEQFF. CDR3 nucleotides: TGTGCCAGCAGCCAAGATCGAATCGTCCCCATTTCTTACAATGAGCAGTTCTTC.

This chain uses TRBV6-2 or TRBV6-3 with TRBJ2-1; 7 bases align to TRBD2. Germline V gene sequence: CDR1 MNHEY, CDR2 SVGEGT. The CDR3 spans 16 residues. V was clipped by 0 bases and J by 2 bases; unmatched bases: 4. CDR3 in amino acids: CASSYSGGVAYNEQFF. DNA for the CDR3: TGTGCCAGCAGTTACTCGGGAGGGGTCGCCTACAATGAGCAGTTCTTC.

The chain joins TRBV19 to TRBJ1-5; 8 bases fit TRBD1. Trimming removed 6 bases from V and 1 base from J; junction bases left unmatched: 2. The CDR3 consists of 14 residues. Germline values: CDR1 LNHDA, CDR2 SQIVND (reference sequence). CDR3 residues: CASRTGGSNQPQHF. For the CDR3, the DNA is TGTGCCAGTAGAACAGGGGGGAGCAATCAGCCCCAGCATTTT. The variable domain in full, completed from reference TRBV19 and TRBJ1-5, reads DGGITQSPKYLFRKEGQNVTLSCEQNLNHDAMYWYRQDPGQGLRLIYYSQIVNDFQKGDIAEGYSVSREKKESFPLTVTSAQKNPTAFYLCASRTGGSNQPQHFGDGTRLSIL.

V is TRBV5-1 and J is TRBJ1-5; TRBD1 agrees at 7 bases. With V trimmed by 0 bases and J by 1 base, 1 base remained unmatched. Germline values: CDR1 SGHRS, CDR2 YFSETQ. CDR3 length: 15 residues. CDR3 DNA: TGCGCCAGCAGCTTGGAGGGACAGAGCAATCAGCCCCAGCATTTT. Translated, it gives CASSLEGQSNQPQHF.